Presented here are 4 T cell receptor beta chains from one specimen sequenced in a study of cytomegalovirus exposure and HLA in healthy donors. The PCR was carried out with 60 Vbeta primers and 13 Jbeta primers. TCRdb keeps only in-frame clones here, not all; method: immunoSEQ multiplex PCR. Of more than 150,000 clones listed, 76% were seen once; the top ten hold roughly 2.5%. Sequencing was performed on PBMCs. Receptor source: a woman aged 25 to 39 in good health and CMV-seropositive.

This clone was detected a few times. The CDR3 reads CASSVGAGDNYGYTF. The DNA for the CDR3 is TGTGCCAGCAGCGTAGGGGCAGGGGACAACTATGGCTACACCTTC. The rearrangement links TRBV9 to TRBJ1-2; the D gene is possibly TRBD1 (6 bases). Trimming shortened V by 0 bases and J by 2 bases, and 11 bases separated the two germline ends. The V gene's germline CDR1 is SGDLS and CDR2 YYNGEE. The CDR3 is 15 residues long.

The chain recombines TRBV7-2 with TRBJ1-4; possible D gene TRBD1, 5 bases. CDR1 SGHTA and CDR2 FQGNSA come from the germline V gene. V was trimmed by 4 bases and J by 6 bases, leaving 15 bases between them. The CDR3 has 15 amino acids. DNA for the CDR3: TGTGCCAGCAGCTCGACAGTCCTAGGACATGAAAAACTGTTTTTT. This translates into CASSSTVLGHEKLFF.

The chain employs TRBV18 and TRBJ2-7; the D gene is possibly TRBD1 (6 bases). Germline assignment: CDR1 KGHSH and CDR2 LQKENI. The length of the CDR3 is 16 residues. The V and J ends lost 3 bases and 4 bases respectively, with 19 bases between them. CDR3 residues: CASSPSLGGLRYEQYF. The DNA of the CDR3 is TGTGCCAGCTCACCCTCACTAGGGGGTTTGAGGTACGAGCAGTACTTC. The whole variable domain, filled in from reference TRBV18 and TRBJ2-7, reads NAGVMQNPRHLVRRRGQEARLRCSPMKGHSHVYWYRQLPEEGLKFMVYLQKENIIDESGMPKERFSAEFPKEGPSILRIQQVVRGDSAAYFCASSPSLGGLRYEQYFGPGTRLTVT.

CDR3: CASSAGTVQNSPLHF. CDR3 in DNA: TGTGCCAGCAGTGCCGGGACAGTTCAAAATTCACCCCTCCACTTT. This chain connects TRBV28 to TRBJ1-6, with 7 bases fitting TRBD1. The V gene end was trimmed by 5 bases and the J gene end by 7 bases; junction bases not matched to a gene: 8. CDR3 length equals 15 residues. Germline V gives CDR1 MDHEN, CDR2 SYDVKM.